The 29 T cell receptor beta chains below all came from one sample that was sequenced in a study of OX40 agonist ivuxolimab in advanced cancers. TCRdb's copy holds only in-frame clones and misses some; the assay was immunoSEQ multiplex PCR. The data contain roughly 70,000 clones, approximately 86% of them singletons. The source was CD4+ or CD8+ T cells sorted from blood, collected in a trial of the OX40 agonist ivuxolimab. The receptors were sampled from an adult with an advanced solid tumor such as melanoma, head and neck, liver or kidney cancer.

This chain links TRBV7-9 with TRBJ2-1; no reliable D call. Per the germline V gene, CDR1 is SEHNR and CDR2 is FQNEAQ (reference sequence). Deletions cut 1 base from V and 0 bases from J, with 7 bases between. This CDR3 contains 15 residues. As DNA, the CDR3 is TGTGCCAGCAGCTTAGGCTCTAGCTCCTACAATGAGCAGTTCTTC. This encodes CASSLGSSSYNEQFF.

V is TRBV27 and J is TRBJ2-3; no reliable D call. Germline V CDR1 and CDR2: MNHEY, SMNVEV (reference sequence). The CDR3 loop spans 15 amino acids. The ends were cut back, 7 bases at V and 4 bases at J, with 18 bases in the middle. CDR3 sequence: CASTRTPNNADTQYF. The CDR3 coding sequence is TGTGCCAGCACTCGGACCCCGAATAACGCAGATACGCAGTATTTT.

This rearrangement joins TRBV19 to TRBJ1-1, with TRBD1 as a possible D gene (5 bases). The CDR3 extends over 13 amino acids. Trimming took 3 bases from V and 5 from J, leaving 10 bases between them. Germline V lookup: CDR1 LNHDA, CDR2 SQIVND (reference sequence). In nucleotides, the CDR3 is TGTGCCAGTAGTATTTGGGGGGAGACTGAAGCTTTCTTT. Protein product: CASSIWGETEAFF.

This chain uses TRBV6-5 with TRBJ2-7, with D unclear. Germline assignment: CDR1 MNHEY and CDR2 SVGAGI. The V and J ends lost 0 bases and 2 bases respectively, with 8 bases between them. This CDR3 region has 14 residues. For the CDR3, the DNA is TGTGCCAGCAGTTACTCGGCCCAGACCTACGAGCAGTACTTC. Protein sequence: CASSYSAQTYEQYF.

The CDR3 bases are TGTGCCAGCAGTGCTGAGGGATATAGCAATCAGCCCCAGCATTTT. Its protein is CASSAEGYSNQPQHF. The chain is built from TRBV7-8 and TRBJ1-5; D is undetermined. The CDR3 consists of 15 residues. Germline V gives CDR1 SGHVS, CDR2 FQNEAQ. Between the trimmed V and J ends, which lost 6 bases and 0 bases, there was a span of 12 bases.

The rearrangement links TRBV7-2 to TRBJ2-1; D tentatively fits TRBD1 or TRBD2 (5 bases each). The germline V gene has CDR1 SGHTA and CDR2 FQGNSA. V shed 2 bases and J shed 8 bases, with 10 bases lying between them. This CDR3 comprises 13 residues. In nucleotides, the CDR3 is TGTGCCAGCAGCTTAACGTTGGGGGATGAGCAGTTCTTC. It codes for CASSLTLGDEQFF.

The chain recombines TRBV6-6 with TRBJ1-1; weak D call: TRBD1 (6 bases). The CDR3 has 14 residues. The V and J ends lost 2 bases and 1 base respectively, with 8 bases between them. Looked up from germline, CDR1 is MNHNY and CDR2 is SVGAGI (reference sequence). CDR3 sequence reads: CASSYGQRNTEAFF. The CDR3 DNA sequence: TGTGCCAGCAGTTACGGACAGAGGAACACTGAAGCTTTCTTT.

This chain joins TRBV5-6 and TRBJ2-2, with 12 bases identical to TRBD2. The CDR3 sequence is 16 residues long. Germline CDR1 and CDR2: SGHDT and YYEEEE. V lost 1 base, J lost 5 bases, and 3 bases stayed unmatched. CDR3 loop: CASSLLAGGHTGELFF. CDR3 bases: TGTGCCAGCAGCTTGCTAGCGGGAGGGCATACCGGGGAGCTGTTTTTT. Full variable domain (missing parts from reference TRBV5-6 and TRBJ2-2): DAGVTQSPTHLIKTRGQQVTLRCSPKSGHDTVSWYQQALGQGPQFIFQYYEEEERQRGNFPDRFSGHQFPNYSSELNVNALLLGDSALYLCASSLLAGGHTGELFFGEGSRLTVL.

The CDR3 DNA is TGTGCCAGCAAGTCCCCGCCCGATGAGCAGTTCTTC. It encodes CASKSPPDEQFF. This chain joins TRBV27 and TRBJ2-1; no definite D call. Germline V lookup: CDR1 MNHEY, CDR2 SMNVEV (reference sequence). The CDR3 runs 12 residues. Trimming removed 7 bases from V and 8 bases from J, with 12 bases in between.

This chain joins TRBV6-5 and TRBJ1-2; no definite D call. Germline lookup yields CDR1 MNHEY and CDR2 SVGAGI. This CDR3 spans 15 amino acids. V was cut by 6 bases and J by 5 bases, with 19 bases left in between. CDR3 amino acids: CASSSRVTRWYGYTF. The CDR3 DNA reads as TGTGCCAGCAGCTCTAGGGTAACCCGATGGTATGGCTACACCTTC.

This chain connects TRBV19 to TRBJ1-5; no clear D. Germline V lookup: CDR1 LNHDA, CDR2 SQIVND (reference sequence). V was pared by 3 bases and J by 3 bases, with 12 bases between. This CDR3 is built from 15 residues. In nucleotides, the CDR3 is TGTGCCAGTAGTATGGATGTCCCTCACAATCAGCCCCAGCATTTT. This encodes CASSMDVPHNQPQHF.

This clone has a handful of counts. V and J are TRBV11-2 and TRBJ2-7, with 9 bases aligning to TRBD2. This CDR3 comprises 19 residues. The trim removed 6 bases at V and 0 bases at J, leaving 18 bases unmatched. Germline values: CDR1 SGHAT, CDR2 FQNNGV. CDR3 DNA sequence: TGTGCCAGCAGTTTACGCCCCGGGACTAGCACGTCAAGCTCCTACGAGCAGTACTTC. As protein: CASSLRPGTSTSSSYEQYF.

The CDR3 is CASSYGAYGYTF. The CDR3 bases are TGTGCCAGCAGTTACGGGGCCTATGGCTACACCTTC. The rearrangement uses TRBV6-5 and TRBJ1-2; tentatively, D is TRBD1 (5 bases). The CDR3 length is 12 residues. CDR1 is MNHEY, CDR2 SVGAGI, per germline. Between the trimmed V and J ends, which lost 2 bases and 4 bases, there was a span of 5 bases.

This clone was found once. This rearrangement joins TRBV2 to TRBJ1-1, with 7 nucleotides matching TRBD1. The CDR3 contains 13 residues. CDR1 SNHLY and CDR2 FYNNEI come from the germline V gene. Trimming cost V 10 bases and J 0 bases; bases outside gene matches: 5. CDR3 nucleotides: TGTGCCATCAACAGGGGAATGAACACTGAAGCTTTCTTT. Its protein is CAINRGMNTEAFF.

Only a few counts were recorded for this clone. The chain combines TRBV30 with TRBJ1-5, with D maybe TRBD1 (5 bases). Germline assignment: CDR1 GTSNPN and CDR2 SVGIG (reference sequence). The ends were cut back, 1 base at V and 1 base at J, with 8 bases in the middle. This CDR3 is 14 amino acids long. CDR3 nucleotides: TGTGCCTGGAGTGAGGGGCAGAGCAATCAGCCCCAGCATTTT. Translating gives CAWSEGQSNQPQHF.

The chain joins TRBV7-9 to TRBJ2-5; no firm D call. CDR1 and CDR2 from the germline V gene are SEHNR and FQNEAQ (reference sequence). V was clipped by 4 bases and J by 9 bases, with 6 bases between them. The CDR3 covers 10 residues. CDR3 in DNA: TGTGCCAGCAGCTCCGGTGCCCAGTACTTC. Protein product: CASSSGAQYF.

A note on this clone: Other nucleotide sequences from this sample produce the same CDR3. The chain uses TRBV29-1 and TRBJ1-1, with D perhaps matching TRBD1 (5 bases). Trimming took 3 bases from V and 1 from J, leaving 6 bases between them. Per germline, CDR1 SQVTM and CDR2 ANQGSEA. This CDR3 contains 12 residues. The CDR3 spells CSVEGPNTEAFF. The CDR3 DNA is TGCAGCGTTGAGGGACCGAACACTGAAGCTTTCTTT.

V and J are TRBV10-3 and TRBJ1-6; possibly TRBD1 for D (5 bases). The germline gives CDR1 ENHRY, CDR2 SYGVKD. The CDR3 has 15 amino acids. V was cut by 0 bases and J by 7 bases, with 10 bases left in between. The CDR3 spells CAISESAGWNSPLHF. DNA of the CDR3: TGTGCCATCAGTGAGTCGGCAGGGTGGAATTCACCCCTCCACTTT.

The chain uses TRBV6-6 and TRBJ1-2; possible D gene TRBD1, 5 bases. V shed 0 bases and J shed 7 bases, with 18 bases lying between them. This CDR3 region has 16 residues. Looked up from germline, CDR1 is MNHNY and CDR2 is SVGAGI (reference sequence). CDR3 region: CASSYSTLGGSFGYTF. The CDR3 DNA sequence: TGTGCCAGCAGTTACTCTACCCTCGGGGGGAGTTTTGGCTACACCTTC.

This clone showed up just once. V usage is TRBV29-1 and J usage is TRBJ2-7; no firm D call. This CDR3 is built from 12 residues. Trimming stripped 4 bases from V and 3 bases from J, with 10 bases between. CDR1 SQVTM and CDR2 ANQGSEA come from the germline V gene. The CDR3, as DNA: TGCAGCGTTGTCTGGGCCGGCTACGAGCAGTACTTC. This codes for CSVVWAGYEQYF.

The rearrangement joins TRBV5-1 to TRBJ1-4; no firm D call. From germline, CDR1 is SGHRS and CDR2 YFSETQ. The germline V and J ends were trimmed by 3 bases and 4 bases, with 19 bases remaining between them. CDR3 length: 17 amino acids. The CDR3 spells CASSYSDRRDGNEKLFF. CDR3 DNA: TGCGCCAGCAGCTACAGTGACCGCCGCGACGGTAATGAAAAACTGTTTTTT.

There are a few counts of this clone. The chain links TRBV14 to TRBJ1-1; no clear D. This CDR3 has 13 residues. V was clipped by 3 bases and J by 1 base, with 6 bases between them. The V gene's germline CDR1 is SGHDN and CDR2 FVKESK. CDR3 residues: CASSHGQNTEAFF. In DNA form, the CDR3 reads TGTGCCAGCAGCCACGGGCAGAACACTGAAGCTTTCTTT.

The V and J genes are TRBV28 and TRBJ1-2, with TRBD1 matching over 9 bases. This CDR3 comprises 14 residues. Trimming removed 5 bases from V and 8 bases from J; junction bases left unmatched: 9. In germline, CDR1 is MDHEN, CDR2 SYDVKM. CDR3 protein: CASSPWTGVRGYTF. In DNA form, the CDR3 reads TGTGCCAGCAGTCCGTGGACAGGGGTTCGCGGCTACACCTTC.

This chain connects TRBV30 to TRBJ1-2; weak D call: TRBD1 (6 bases). Germline V gene data show CDR1 as GTSNPN and CDR2 as SVGIG (reference sequence). This CDR3 is built from 13 residues. Trimming took off 4 bases at V and 8 bases at J, with 17 bases between the two ends. The CDR3, as DNA: TGTGCCTGGACCCGGGGGACAATCGCAGGCTACACCTTC. Its protein is CAWTRGTIAGYTF.

V and J are TRBV6-5 and TRBJ1-6, with 9 bases fitting TRBD1. Germline values: CDR1 MNHEY, CDR2 SVGAGI. J was trimmed by 8 bases and V by 6 bases; bases with no gene match: 2. The CDR3 extends over 13 amino acids. CDR3 sequence: CASRGTGYSPLHF. CDR3 nucleotides: TGTGCCAGCAGAGGGACAGGGTATTCACCCCTCCACTTT.

The chain uses TRBV4-3 and TRBJ2-7; D remains unclear. The CDR3 loop spans 13 amino acids. CDR1 is LGHNA, CDR2 YSLEER, per germline. Deletions cut 5 bases from V and 6 bases from J, with 14 bases between. Here the CDR3 DNA reads TGCGCCAGCAGCAGCCAAGAAGGGTTCGAGCAGTACTTC. Its protein is CASSSQEGFEQYF.

This clone came up a few times. V gene TRBV30 combines with J gene TRBJ2-4; D might be TRBD1 (6 bases). The CDR3 has 17 residues. The germline V and J ends were trimmed by 0 bases and 9 bases, with 24 bases remaining between them. From germline, CDR1 is GTSNPN and CDR2 SVGIG (reference sequence). The CDR3 loop reads CAWSVWQGSTILGIQYF. The CDR3 coding sequence is TGTGCCTGGAGTGTATGGCAGGGGAGCACAATATTAGGCATTCAGTACTTC.

J is TRBJ2-5 and V is TRBV6-1, with 16 bases that match TRBD2. The CDR3 loop spans 15 amino acids. From germline, CDR1 is MNHNS and CDR2 SASEGT. V lost 11 bases and J lost 4; bases outside the gene matches: 7. For the CDR3, the DNA is TGTGCCGGCGGGACTAGCGGGAGGGGAGGAGAGACCCAGTACTTC. It codes for CAGGTSGRGGETQYF.

V is TRBV10-1 and J is TRBJ1-5; D is perhaps TRBD1 (5 bases). Germline values: CDR1 WNHNN, CDR2 SYGVQD (reference sequence). V was clipped by 10 bases and J by 3 bases, with 16 bases between them. The CDR3 has 14 amino acids. CDR3 region: CANGETDTNQPQHF. DNA for the CDR3: TGCGCCAACGGTGAGACAGACACCAATCAGCCCCAGCATTTT.